This T cell receptor (beta chain) was captured in a study of PD-1 blockade in classical Hodgkin lymphoma (TCRdb year 2020). About the full investigation: Nivolumab dosing was 3 mg/kg intravenously every 2 weeks, continuing until either disease progression or unacceptable toxicity. A peripheral blood immune signature of response to PD-1 blockade in classical Hodgkin lymphoma was defined using TCR beta sequencing and CyTOF.

Trimming takes 6 bases from V and 3 bases from J, and the germline ends sit 17 bases apart. CDR1 and CDR2 are read off the germline V gene as MDHEN and SYDVKM. The CDR3 numbers 16 residues from cysteine through phenylalanine. Only the CDR3 part of the read is kept: 48 bases, read in frame from the first base. Read against the paper, the sample's time point label means: cycle 2 day 1 (C2D1) of nivolumab. Relapse after autologous stem cell transplantation had occurred in all trial patients, and cohorts A, B and C were distinguished by prior brentuximab vedotin exposure. The trial cohort included roughly 60 patients with relapsed/refractory classical Hodgkin lymphoma, and each patient had a best overall response of complete response, partial response or progressive disease. Trial patients were treated with single-agent nivolumab in the multi-cohort phase II CheckMate 205 trial. An independent review committee assessed best overall response by applying the 2007 International Working Group response criteria. Trial PBMCs were obtained immediately prior to nivolumab initiation (C1D1) and on therapy at cycle 2 day 1 and cycle 4 day 1. Peripheral blood was collected in 8 mL Vacutainer Cell Preparation Tubes, from which PBMCs were isolated by centrifugation and then cryopreserved.

The Qiagen DNeasy kit was used to extract genomic DNA both from unsorted PBMCs and from the negatively selected CD4+ and CD8+ fractions. Using primers that anneal to V and J segments, immunoSEQ multiplex PCR amplified the TCR beta CDR3 regions. A synthetic immune receptor repertoire was used to minimize amplification bias, and remaining bias was computationally removed after sequencing. On the study's bioinformatics: Repertoire diversity was quantified as the Shannon entropy index using custom Python scripts. Unsorted, CD4+ and CD8+ repertoires were analyzed separately, except for combined analyses in which CD4+ and CD8+ sequences were merged in silico. Clonal expansion was defined as at least a 2-fold frequency increase after treatment relative to C1D1, with a pseudocount of 0.5 for undetected baseline clones. Singleton clones were defined as clones with 0 or 1 copy at C1D1, and non-singleton clones were defined as clones with 2 or more copies. Clones expanded in unsorted samples were assigned a CD4+, CD8+ or unknown annotation through matching of protein sequences in sorted samples from the same patient. Wilcoxon tests on paired samples were used to test changes in diversity from C1D1 to C4D1. Sourced from immuneACCESS, this table was stored by TCRdb with only in-frame sequences that have V and J called. A share of the clones is absent; for the studies checked, an unresolved V gene accounts for under half, and the remainder has no known explanation. Clonal size and the V and J genes are those of that table, whereas D and trimming came from the DNA. The sample table records some 93,000 clones; about 88% of these occur just once. Roughly a tenth of the sample goes to the ten largest clones.

For this clone: The specificity of this receptor is unknown. The sample holds no much larger clone one base away, and base qualities are not on file.

Points the paper makes about the study in general: Patients starting nivolumab less than 1 year after ASCT had lower diversity and were excluded from later analyses to avoid confounding by immune reconstitution. Newly diagnosed patients were reported to have lower baseline TCR diversity than healthy donors, and relapsed/refractory patients were reported to have lower baseline TCR diversity still. The study covered only a single clinical trial cohort, and the causes of the repertoire differences, possibly disease activity or prior therapy, were still not defined. By C4D1, a significant rise was seen in CD4+ TCR diversity but not in CD8+ TCR diversity (p=0.0027 vs p=0.16), and the rise was most apparent among complete responders (p=0.02). Trial patients achieving complete response had baseline diversity similar to newly diagnosed patients, whereas partial responders and progressors had significantly lower diversity.

Sequencing was performed on peripheral blood mononuclear cells (PBMCs), taken before the second cycle of nivolumab. The clonotype comes from a human donor with classical Hodgkin lymphoma. The receptor chain draws on TRBV28 and TRBJ1-4; TRBD1 is possibly the D segment (5 matching bases). At the DNA level, the sequence is TGTGCCAGCAGGGGCTGGGGGGGTTCGGCTAATGAAAAACTGTTTTTT. It codes for CASRGWGGSANEKLFF.